Listed below are T cell receptor beta chains from one sample, sequenced in a study of PD-L1 blockade in urothelial cancer. Libraries were prepared by immunoSEQ multiplex PCR; TCRdb keeps only in-frame clonotypes and omits some of them. The sample shows 80,000 to 95,000 clones, less than 85% of them seen only once. This sample comprised PBMCs, obtained around atezolizumab (anti-PD-L1) treatment. The receptors stem from a man in his 70s with urothelial cancer. Each CDR3 is given with its conserved first and last residue. D genes are given only for firm matches. Expanded clones are given a class, and other clones once, few, many or no size at all.

j_call cdr3_length d_call clone_size v_call cdr3_nt cdr3_aa
TRBJ2-2 13 NA NA TRBV6-5 TGTGCCAGCAGCCCTAGAGTAACCGGGGAGCTGTTTTTT CASSPRVTGELFF
TRBJ1-1 14 TRBD1 NA TRBV9 TGTGCCAGCAGCGGAACCGGGACAGGGGTTGAAGCTTTCTTT CASSGTGTGVEAFF
TRBJ2-3 18 TRBD2 NA TRBV9 TGTGCCAGCAGCCCCTTCGGACAGACTAGCGGGAGACTAGATACGCAGTATTTT CASSPFGQTSGRLDTQYF
TRBJ2-2 13 NA NA TRBV29-1 TGCAGCGTTACCCAAACAGGGCCCGGGGAGCTGTTTTTT CSVTQTGPGELFF
TRBJ2-3 15 TRBD2 NA TRBV15 TGTGCCACCAGCCAACTAGCGGGGGGCTCCCATACGCAGTATTTT CATSQLAGGSHTQYF
TRBJ1-2 15 NA NA TRBV14 TGTGCCAGCAGCCAAAAAAGCGGATACCGGGAGGGCTACACCTTC CASSQKSGYREGYTF
TRBJ1-2 15 NA NA TRBV2 TGTGCCAGCAGCCAACCCCAGGGCCCTAACTATGGCTACACCTTC CASSQPQGPNYGYTF
TRBJ1-2 14 TRBD1 few TRBV6-6 TGTGCCAGCAGTTACCGCCGGACAGGGGCTGGCTACACCTTC CASSYRRTGAGYTF
TRBJ2-2 14 NA few TRBV5-6 TGTGCCAGCAGCTTGACCGTCAGAACCGGGGAGCTGTTTTTT CASSLTVRTGELFF
TRBJ2-7 16 TRBD2 NA TRBV7-7 TGTGCTAGCAGCTTAGTTGAAGCGGGGGGGCACTACGAGCAGTACTTC CASSLVEAGGHYEQYF
TRBJ2-3 17 TRBD2 NA TRBV7-8 TGTGCCAGCAGCGGGACTAGCGGGCCCGAGAGCACAGATACGCAGTATTTT CASSGTSGPESTDTQYF
TRBJ2-7 15 TRBD1 once TRBV19 TGTGCCAGTAGTATACCACCGGGACAGGGGGGCGAGCAGTACTTC CASSIPPGQGGEQYF
TRBJ2-6 15 NA NA TRBV5-1 TGCGCCAGCAGCCCACAGGGCTCTGGGGCCAACGTCCTGACTTTC CASSPQGSGANVLTF
TRBJ2-1 15 TRBD2 NA TRBV7-9 TGTGCCAGCAGCTCGCTCGGGGAGGGACCCGATGAGCAGTTCTTC CASSSLGEGPDEQFF
TRBJ1-1 15 NA NA TRBV6-5 TGTGCCAGCAGTCGACCAGCGACCGTGAACACTGAAGCTTTCTTT CASSRPATVNTEAFF
TRBJ2-7 16 TRBD1 NA TRBV10-1 TGCGCCAGCAGTGAGTCAGGGGCAGGGGGCCCCTACGAGCAGTACTTC CASSESGAGGPYEQYF
TRBJ1-5 15 NA NA TRBV5-5 TGTGCCAGCAGCGTGGGGGGGGGTAGCAATCAGCCCCAGCATTTT CASSVGGGSNQPQHF
TRBJ2-2 14 TRBD1 NA TRBV5-1 TGCGCCAGCAACGACAGGGGAGGCACCGGGGAGCTGTTTTTT CASNDRGGTGELFF
TRBJ2-5 13 TRBD1 NA TRBV29-1 TGCAGCGTTGGCGTGGGCAGGGGGGAGACCCAGTACTTC CSVGVGRGETQYF
TRBJ1-2 11 NA few TRBV6-1 TGTGCCAGCAGGGCCGTCTATGGCTACACCTTC CASRAVYGYTF
TRBJ2-3 15 TRBD2 NA TRBV2 TGTGCCAGCAGGGTAGCGGGGGGGCCCCCAGATACGCAGTATTTT CASRVAGGPPDTQYF
TRBJ1-1 13 TRBD1 NA TRBV19 TGTGCCAGTAGTGGTACAGGGGGCACTGAAGCTTTCTTT CASSGTGGTEAFF
TRBJ2-3 14 TRBD1 NA TRBV6-1 TGTGCCAGCAAGTTGGACAGGGTAACAGATACGCAGTATTTT CASKLDRVTDTQYF
TRBJ1-3 15 TRBD1 NA TRBV7-9 TGTGCCAGCAGCAGAACAGGGGTACGGGGAAACACCATATATTTT CASSRTGVRGNTIYF
TRBJ1-6 15 NA NA TRBV5-4 TGTGCCAGCAGCTTGGATCAGGGCCCACCTTCACCCCTCCACTTT CASSLDQGPPSPLHF
TRBJ1-4 14 NA NA TRBV7-9 TGTGCCAGCAGCTTCGGGTCTTCAAATGAAAAACTGTTTTTT CASSFGSSNEKLFF
TRBJ1-5 13 TRBD1 NA TRBV19 TGTGCCAGTAGTCCCGGGACAGAGAGGGCCCAGCATTTT CASSPGTERAQHF
TRBJ2-3 13 NA NA TRBV4-1 TGCGCCAGCAGCCAAGATAACACAGATACGCAGTATTTT CASSQDNTDTQYF
TRBJ1-4 15 TRBD1 NA TRBV5-1 TGCGCCAGCAGCGGATCCGGGACAGGGGGCGAAAAACTGTTTTTT CASSGSGTGGEKLFF
TRBJ1-1 13 NA NA TRBV7-6 TGTGCCAGCAGTCGCACGGGGAACACTGAAGCTTTCTTT CASSRTGNTEAFF
TRBJ2-7 16 NA few TRBV5-1 TGCGCCAGCAGCTTAGGGGGTAAAACCGCATTTTACGAGCAGTACTTC CASSLGGKTAFYEQYF
TRBJ2-3 17 TRBD1 few TRBV25-1 TGTGCCAGCAGTCCCTCTGGACAGGGGACCCTCGGGGATACGCAGTATTTT CASSPSGQGTLGDTQYF
TRBJ2-4 15 NA NA TRBV5-1 TGCGCCAGCAGCTTGAACGCGGGAATCGGGGCGGTTCAGTACTTC CASSLNAGIGAVQYF
TRBJ2-1 16 TRBD2 NA TRBV5-5 TGTGCCAGCAGCCCCCCCGGACTAGCGGGTCGGAAAGAGCAGTTCTTC CASSPPGLAGRKEQFF
TRBJ2-1 16 TRBD2 NA TRBV19 TGTGCCAGTAGTCCCTTGACTAGCCCCTCCTACAATGAGCAGTTCTTC CASSPLTSPSYNEQFF
TRBJ1-5 13 NA NA TRBV7-9 TGTGCCAGCAGCTTAGACAGTAATCAGCCCCAGCATTTT CASSLDSNQPQHF
TRBJ2-1 13 NA NA TRBV6-4 TGTGCCAGCAGTGTTCTCGTTCAGGGTGAGCAGTTCTTC CASSVLVQGEQFF
TRBJ2-7 16 TRBD1 NA TRBV14 TGTGCCAGCAGCCAATTGGATCTGACAGGGATCTACGAGCAGTACTTC CASSQLDLTGIYEQYF
TRBJ2-3 16 TRBD2 NA TRBV29-1 TGCAGCGTTGGGGGCCTAGCGGGAGATGGCGCAGATACGCAGTATTTT CSVGGLAGDGADTQYF
TRBJ2-3 14 TRBD2 NA TRBV19 TGTGCCAGTAATCGGGGGGGGCCGGGGGATACGCAGTATTTT CASNRGGPGDTQYF
TRBJ2-7 15 TRBD1 NA TRBV11-3 TGTGCCAGCAGCTTAGTGACAGGGGGCCAGTACGAGCAGTACTTC CASSLVTGGQYEQYF
TRBJ2-7 13 NA NA TRBV6-6 TGTGCCAGCAGTTTCCAAACAGATTACGAGCAGTACTTC CASSFQTDYEQYF
TRBJ2-1 15 TRBD2 NA TRBV6-1 TGTGCCAGCAAACAGGGTCTAGCGGGGGGGATTGAGCAGTTCTTC CASKQGLAGGIEQFF
TRBJ2-1 15 TRBD2 NA TRBV5-6 TGTGCCAGCAGATCAATAGCGGGGGTCTACAATGAGCAGTTCTTC CASRSIAGVYNEQFF
TRBJ1-6 17 NA NA TRBV11-2 TGTGCCAGCAGCTTAGCAAATACAGGGTTCTATAATTCACCCCTCCACTTT CASSLANTGFYNSPLHF
TRBJ2-3 14 NA NA TRBV19 TGTGCCAGTAGTAATACGGGGAACACAGATACGCAGTATTTT CASSNTGNTDTQYF
TRBJ2-7 16 TRBD2 NA TRBV6-5 TGTGCCAGCAGTTCTCGCCTGGGGAGGGACTCGGACGAGCAGTACTTC CASSSRLGRDSDEQYF
TRBJ2-2 13 NA NA TRBV19 TGTGCCAGTAGTACCGGGTACACCGGGGAGCTGTTTTTT CASSTGYTGELFF
TRBJ2-3 17 TRBD2 few TRBV4-2 TGTGCCAGCAGCCAGGAGGGAGCGGGATCGGGGGCAGATACGCAGTATTTT CASSQEGAGSGADTQYF
TRBJ2-3 15 TRBD2 NA TRBV7-2 TGTGCCAGCAGCCCACAGCGGGGGGGCACAGATACGCAGTATTTT CASSPQRGGTDTQYF
TRBJ2-1 16 NA NA TRBV5-1 TGCGCCAGCAGCTTAGCAGGCCCCGACTCCTACAATGAGCAGTTCTTC CASSLAGPDSYNEQFF
TRBJ2-7 18 TRBD2 NA TRBV18 TGTGCCAGCTCACCACAGGGACTAGCGGGAGGGCCTAGGAACGAGCAGTACTTC CASSPQGLAGGPRNEQYF
TRBJ1-5 18 TRBD1 NA TRBV4-2 TGTGCCAGCAGCCAAGATCTTCCGGGACAGGGTGGAAATCAGCCCCAGCATTTT CASSQDLPGQGGNQPQHF